The rows below give T cell receptor beta chains drawn from one sample of a study of blood T cell repertoires in COVID-19. Clones were read by immunoSEQ multiplex PCR, and TCRdb kept only the in-frame ones, dropping some. Of about 81,000 clones in the sample, approximately 75% were seen once. Material for sequencing was peripheral blood. The receptors here all came from a woman aged 50 to 60 with acute or convalescent COVID-19. The CDR3 runs from the conserved cysteine through the conserved F or W. Each record gives: clone size, D gene, J gene, V gene, CDR3 DNA, CDR3 protein. D genes are given only for firm matches. A clone size is listed for some rows: how often the clone was seen (once, few, many), or a class if it is expanded.

clone_size: NA; d_call: NA; j_call: TRBJ1-1; v_call: TRBV24-1; cdr3_nt: TGTGCCACCAGTGATAACACAGAGGGTGGCACTGAAGCTTTCTTT; cdr3_aa: CATSDNTEGGTEAFF
clone_size: few; d_call: TRBD2; j_call: TRBJ2-1; v_call: TRBV10-3; cdr3_nt: TGTGCCATCAAGGTAGGCGGGAGCAACTACAATGAGCAGTTCTTC; cdr3_aa: CAIKVGGSNYNEQFF
clone_size: NA; d_call: TRBD2; j_call: TRBJ2-7; v_call: TRBV2; cdr3_nt: TGTGCCAGCAGGGGGACTAGCGGAGCCTTCTCCTACGAGCAGTACTTC; cdr3_aa: CASRGTSGAFSYEQYF
clone_size: NA; d_call: NA; j_call: TRBJ1-1; v_call: TRBV19; cdr3_nt: TGTGCCAGTAGTACTTGGACAGTGGACACTGAAGCTTTCTTT; cdr3_aa: CASSTWTVDTEAFF
clone_size: NA; d_call: TRBD1; j_call: TRBJ1-1; v_call: TRBV6-5; cdr3_nt: TGTGCCAGCACCGCAGGGGGATACACTGAAGCTTTCTTT; cdr3_aa: CASTAGGYTEAFF
clone_size: NA; d_call: NA; j_call: TRBJ1-1; v_call: TRBV18; cdr3_nt: TGTGCCAGCTCACCCCAGGAGAACACTGAAGCTTTCTTT; cdr3_aa: CASSPQENTEAFF
clone_size: NA; d_call: TRBD2; j_call: TRBJ2-1; v_call: TRBV4-3; cdr3_nt: TGCGCCAGCAGCCAAGACCGACTAGCGGGGGGAGAGCAGTTCTTC; cdr3_aa: CASSQDRLAGGEQFF
clone_size: once; d_call: NA; j_call: TRBJ1-2; v_call: TRBV12-3/TRBV12-4; cdr3_nt: TGTGCCAGCAGTTTCGGGGATGGCTACACCTTC; cdr3_aa: CASSFGDGYTF
clone_size: NA; d_call: NA; j_call: TRBJ1-3; v_call: TRBV6-6; cdr3_nt: TGTGCCAGCAGTTACGAGGGTTCCTCTGGAAACACCATATATTTT; cdr3_aa: CASSYEGSSGNTIYF
clone_size: NA; d_call: NA; j_call: TRBJ1-1; v_call: TRBV7-2; cdr3_nt: TGTGCCAGCAGCTCACAGGGAAAGAGGGGCCGCTCAGCTTTCTTT; cdr3_aa: CASSSQGKRGRSAFF
clone_size: few; d_call: NA; j_call: TRBJ2-7; v_call: TRBV12-3/TRBV12-4; cdr3_nt: TGTGCCAGCAGTCCTAAAACTTCTTACGAGCAGTACTTC; cdr3_aa: CASSPKTSYEQYF
clone_size: few; d_call: TRBD1; j_call: TRBJ1-2; v_call: TRBV28; cdr3_nt: TGTGCCAGCACCGACAGGGTAGGTGGCTACACCTTC; cdr3_aa: CASTDRVGGYTF
clone_size: NA; d_call: NA; j_call: TRBJ2-7; v_call: TRBV25-1; cdr3_nt: TGTGCCAGCAGTGAAGTCGGGACACTAACCTACGAGCAGTACTTC; cdr3_aa: CASSEVGTLTYEQYF
clone_size: NA; d_call: TRBD1; j_call: TRBJ1-2; v_call: TRBV27; cdr3_nt: TGTGCCAGCAGTTTATCCTTCGGGACAGGGAATTGGTATGGCTACACCTTC; cdr3_aa: CASSLSFGTGNWYGYTF
clone_size: NA; d_call: NA; j_call: TRBJ1-2; v_call: TRBV2; cdr3_nt: TGTGCCAGCAGTGCTGGAAGTAGGCTCGGGGGCTACACCTTC; cdr3_aa: CASSAGSRLGGYTF
clone_size: NA; d_call: NA; j_call: TRBJ2-3; v_call: TRBV12-5; cdr3_nt: TGTGCTAGTGGTTTGCCGCACTGGGGGGGGGCGGATACGCAGTATTTT; cdr3_aa: CASGLPHWGGADTQYF
clone_size: few; d_call: NA; j_call: TRBJ1-2; v_call: TRBV2; cdr3_nt: TGTGCCAGCAGTGCAGGACTTGGCCAATTTGGCTACACCTTC; cdr3_aa: CASSAGLGQFGYTF
clone_size: NA; d_call: NA; j_call: TRBJ1-4; v_call: TRBV5-1; cdr3_nt: TGCGCCAGCAGCTTGGGACAGGCCTCACCTGAAAAACTGTTTTTT; cdr3_aa: CASSLGQASPEKLFF
clone_size: NA; d_call: NA; j_call: TRBJ2-5; v_call: TRBV7-9; cdr3_nt: TGTGCCAGCAGCCCGCGGCAGGGCAAAGAGACCCAGTACTTC; cdr3_aa: CASSPRQGKETQYF
clone_size: NA; d_call: NA; j_call: TRBJ1-3; v_call: TRBV27; cdr3_nt: TGTGCCAGCACCGCGCGGGGGGCAAACACCATATATTTT; cdr3_aa: CASTARGANTIYF
clone_size: NA; d_call: TRBD1; j_call: TRBJ2-7; v_call: TRBV7-2; cdr3_nt: TGTGCCAGCAGCTTAGATCCAGGGGGAACCGAGCAGTACTTC; cdr3_aa: CASSLDPGGTEQYF
clone_size: NA; d_call: TRBD1; j_call: TRBJ2-5; v_call: TRBV7-2; cdr3_nt: TGTGCCAGCAGCTCGGGACAGGGATTACAAGAGACCCAGTACTTC; cdr3_aa: CASSSGQGLQETQYF
clone_size: few; d_call: TRBD1; j_call: TRBJ2-7; v_call: TRBV3-1/TRBV3-2; cdr3_nt: TGTGCCAGCAGCCAAATACAGGGGTACGAGCAGTACTTC; cdr3_aa: CASSQIQGYEQYF
clone_size: once; d_call: TRBD1; j_call: TRBJ1-6; v_call: TRBV10-3; cdr3_nt: TGTGCCATCAGGGGACATGAGACAGGGAATTCACCCCTCCACTTT; cdr3_aa: CAIRGHETGNSPLHF
clone_size: NA; d_call: NA; j_call: TRBJ2-7; v_call: TRBV6-5; cdr3_nt: TGTGCCAGCAGAGCAGGGGCGCAGAGCAACGAGCAGTACTTC; cdr3_aa: CASRAGAQSNEQYF
clone_size: NA; d_call: TRBD1; j_call: TRBJ1-5; v_call: TRBV19; cdr3_nt: TGTGCCAGTAGTGCCAGACAGGGGGCCGGCAATCAGCCCCAGCATTTT; cdr3_aa: CASSARQGAGNQPQHF
clone_size: NA; d_call: TRBD1; j_call: TRBJ1-5; v_call: TRBV28; cdr3_nt: TGTGCCAGCAGCGCCACCCGACAGGGCAGCAATCAGCCCCAGCATTTT; cdr3_aa: CASSATRQGSNQPQHF
clone_size: NA; d_call: NA; j_call: TRBJ2-7; v_call: TRBV6-1; cdr3_nt: TGTGCCAGCAGTGAGAGGTACGAGCAGTACTTC; cdr3_aa: CASSERYEQYF
clone_size: NA; d_call: NA; j_call: TRBJ1-1; v_call: TRBV2; cdr3_nt: TGTGCCAGCAGTGAATGGGGAGAAGCGACTGAAGCTTTCTTT; cdr3_aa: CASSEWGEATEAFF
clone_size: NA; d_call: TRBD2; j_call: TRBJ2-1; v_call: TRBV30; cdr3_nt: TGTGCCTGGAGTCCGACTAGCGGGGGGTCCTACAATGAGCAGTTCTTC; cdr3_aa: CAWSPTSGGSYNEQFF
clone_size: NA; d_call: TRBD1; j_call: TRBJ2-2; v_call: TRBV18; cdr3_nt: TGTGCCAGCAAGGGACAGGTGAACACCGGGGAGCTGTTTTTT; cdr3_aa: CASKGQVNTGELFF
clone_size: NA; d_call: TRBD2; j_call: TRBJ2-1; v_call: TRBV10-3; cdr3_nt: TGTGCCATCAGTACGACTAGCGGGGGGGCCACGAACAATGAGCAGTTCTTC; cdr3_aa: CAISTTSGGATNNEQFF
clone_size: few; d_call: NA; j_call: TRBJ1-1; v_call: TRBV5-1; cdr3_nt: TGCGCCAGCAGCTTAAACGGGGCTGAAGCTTTCTTT; cdr3_aa: CASSLNGAEAFF
clone_size: NA; d_call: NA; j_call: TRBJ1-6; v_call: TRBV5-1; cdr3_nt: TGCGCCAGCAGTCGCGAGAGCTCCTATAATTCACCCCTCCACTTT; cdr3_aa: CASSRESSYNSPLHF
clone_size: NA; d_call: NA; j_call: TRBJ1-1; v_call: TRBV9; cdr3_nt: TGTGCCAGCAGCTCGACAGCTTCGAACACTGAAGCTTTCTTT; cdr3_aa: CASSSTASNTEAFF
clone_size: NA; d_call: NA; j_call: TRBJ2-7; v_call: TRBV5-4; cdr3_nt: TGTGCCAGCAGCATAACCGGGGACTACGAGCAGTACTTC; cdr3_aa: CASSITGDYEQYF
clone_size: NA; d_call: TRBD1; j_call: TRBJ2-7; v_call: TRBV13; cdr3_nt: TGTGCCAGCAGCCCCCGGGACAGAGCCTACGAGCAGTACTTC; cdr3_aa: CASSPRDRAYEQYF
clone_size: NA; d_call: NA; j_call: TRBJ1-2; v_call: TRBV7-9; cdr3_nt: TGTGCCAGCAGGGGAAATCACAGGTTAGATTATGGCTACACCTTC; cdr3_aa: CASRGNHRLDYGYTF
clone_size: NA; d_call: TRBD2; j_call: TRBJ2-1; v_call: TRBV28; cdr3_nt: TGTGCCAGCAGTGCCCTCACACTAGCGAAGGAGCAGTTCTTC; cdr3_aa: CASSALTLAKEQFF
clone_size: NA; d_call: NA; j_call: TRBJ2-3; v_call: TRBV7-9; cdr3_nt: TGTGCCAGCAGCTACCTCGCGGGTCTCAGCACAGATACGCAGTATTTT; cdr3_aa: CASSYLAGLSTDTQYF
clone_size: few; d_call: NA; j_call: TRBJ1-3; v_call: TRBV5-1; cdr3_nt: TGCGCCAGCAGCTTGGGGGCGGCAGGGTCTGGAAACACCATATATTTT; cdr3_aa: CASSLGAAGSGNTIYF